Listed here are 13 T cell receptor beta chains from one sample, sequenced in a study of human T cells and chemical hapten exposure. Time point noted: patch test 3, about 24 weeks after DPC sensitization. Indicated treatment: therapeutic diphenylcyclopropenone sensitization with weekly scalp DPC. TCRdb re-analysed the RACE reads in MiXCR, keeping a single row per CDR3 protein. The data contain roughly 130,000 distinct CDR3 sequences, around 11% of them singletons. The specimen comprised whole blood, sampled in connection with sensitization to the hapten diphenylcyclopropenone (DPC). Source of these receptors: a woman in her fifties or sixties with alopecia areata. Some clones in this sample may be carry-over from other donors' samples.

This chain joins TRBV20-1 and TRBJ1-5, with 9 bases fitting TRBD1. Trimming cost V 4 bases and J 2 bases; bases outside gene matches: 9. This CDR3 region has 16 residues. Looked up from germline, CDR1 is DFQATT and CDR2 is SNEGSKA (reference sequence). CDR3 DNA: TGCAGTGCTATGGGGGACAGGGTTCGTGGCAATCAGCCCCAGCATTTT. This codes for CSAMGDRVRGNQPQHF.

The table lists this clonotype with many counts. This rearrangement joins TRBV7-6 to TRBJ2-1; TRBD2 matches at 9 bases. V lost 1 base, J lost 3 bases, and 4 bases stayed unmatched. CDR1 is SGHVS and CDR2 is FNYEAQ in the germline V gene. The CDR3 covers 16 residues. The CDR3 nucleotides read TGTGCCAGCAGCTTAGTTTGGCGGGAGGGCTACAATGAGCAGTTCTTC. Protein sequence: CASSLVWREGYNEQFF.

Only a few counts were recorded for this clonotype. The V gene is TRBV6-2 or TRBV6-3, the J gene TRBJ2-1, with 13 bases that match TRBD2. This CDR3 region has 16 residues. V gave up 2 bases and J gave up 16 bases; unmatched junction bases: 14. From germline, CDR1 is MNHEY and CDR2 SVGEGT. The CDR3 loop reads CASSYIELAGGPSSFF. CDR3 DNA: TGTGCCAGCAGTTACATAGAACTAGCGGGAGGGCCGAGTTCCTTCTTC.

The CDR3 sequence is CASSPSIEAFF. CDR3 nucleotides: TGTGCCAGCAGCCCCAGTATTGAAGCTTTCTTT. The chain is built from TRBV14 and TRBJ1-1; D ambiguous. The CDR3 length is 11 residues. From germline, CDR1 is SGHDN and CDR2 FVKESK. The germline V and J ends were trimmed by 4 bases and 7 bases, with 7 bases remaining between them.

Only a few counts were recorded for this clonotype. The chain joins TRBV7-9 to TRBJ1-4, with 11 bases lining up with TRBD1. The junction had 10 bases not matched to a gene; V was cut back by 5 bases and J by 8 bases. Germline V gene data show CDR1 as SEHNR and CDR2 as FQNEAQ (reference sequence). The CDR3 extends over 16 amino acids. CDR3 in amino acids: CASSAGQGAILEKLFF. For the CDR3, the DNA is TGTGCCAGCAGCGCAGGACAGGGGGCGATTCTAGAAAAACTGTTTTTT.

This clonotype was observed a few times. In DNA, the CDR3 is TGTGCCATCAGCGTAGGGGACAGGGGGAATAATTCACCCCTCCACTTT. It encodes CAISVGDRGNNSPLHF. The V call is TRBV10-3, the J call TRBJ1-6; 11 bases map to TRBD1. V lost 6 bases to trimming and J lost 5 bases; unmatched junction nucleotides: 6. Germline CDR1 ENHRY, CDR2 SYGVKD. The CDR3 extends over 16 amino acids.

This clonotype has ten or more counts. The chain is built from TRBV10-1 and TRBJ2-7; 8 nucleotides match TRBD2. CDR3 length: 14 residues. Germline lookup yields CDR1 WNHNN and CDR2 SYGVQD (reference sequence). The trim removed 3 bases at V and 5 bases at J, leaving 6 bases unmatched. The CDR3 protein is CASSDREGLNEQYF. The CDR3 DNA sequence: TGCGCCAGCAGTGATCGGGAGGGATTAAACGAGCAGTACTTC.

The table lists this clonotype with a few counts. The rearrangement uses TRBV12-3 or TRBV12-4 and TRBJ2-3, with D uncertain. The CDR3 covers 12 residues. Trimming stripped 6 bases from V and 4 bases from J, with 8 bases between. The CDR3 nucleotides are TGTGCCAGCAGGGAATTTTCAGATACGCAGTATTTT. Protein: CASREFSDTQYF.

V and J are TRBV7-8 and TRBJ2-1, with 13 bases lining up with TRBD2. Germline CDR1 is SGHVS and CDR2 is FQNEAQ. Trimming at V came to 5 bases and at J to 6 bases, leaving 4 bases not matched to a gene. This CDR3 spans 15 amino acids. The CDR3 nucleotides read TGTGCCAGCAGCCGGACTAGCGGGAGATCCAATGAGCAGTTCTTC. Translated, it gives CASSRTSGRSNEQFF. Looking up the rest from reference TRBV7-8 and TRBJ2-1 gives the full variable domain: GAGVSQSPRYKVAKRGQDVALRCDPISGHVSLFWYQQALGQGPEFLTYFQNEAQLDKSGLPSDRFFAERPEGSVSTLKIQRTQQEDSAVYLCASSRTSGRSNEQFFGPGTRLTVL.

V usage is TRBV12-3 or TRBV12-4 and J usage is TRBJ1-2, with D possibly TRBD1 on 6 matching bases. This CDR3 is 14 amino acids long. Trimming took 7 bases from V and 8 from J, leaving 20 bases between them. CDR3 bases: TGTGCCAGCACCCCGCGGGGGCCGATCGAAGGCTACACCTTC. Residues: CASTPRGPIEGYTF.

This clonotype has a count of ten or more. The gene calls are TRBV29-1 and TRBJ2-5; D gene unclear. The CDR3 contains 10 residues. V was clipped by 2 bases and J by 5 bases, with 3 bases between them. Germline V gene data show CDR1 as SQVTM and CDR2 as ANQGSEA. The CDR3 nucleotides are TGCAGCGTTGAACTGGAGACCCAGTACTTC. It codes for CSVELETQYF.

This clonotype has just a few counts. The chain joins TRBV24-1 to TRBJ2-3; no clear D gene. Between the trimmed V and J ends, which lost 10 bases and 4 bases, there was a span of 14 bases. Germline CDR1 KGHDR, CDR2 SFDVKD. This CDR3 is 13 amino acids long. Here the CDR3 reads CATSPFLADTQYF. The CDR3 DNA sequence: TGTGCCACGAGCCCCTTTCTAGCAGATACGCAGTATTTT.

To note about this clonotype: This may come from a read error, since a much larger clone is one base off. The V and J genes are TRBV7-9 and TRBJ1-5, with D uncertain. This CDR3 has 15 amino acids. The germline V and J ends were trimmed by 5 bases and 0 bases, with 11 bases remaining between them. CDR1 and CDR2 from the germline V gene are SEHNR and FQNEAQ (reference sequence). CDR3 DNA: TGTGCCAGCAGCCAAGGGCGGTATAGCAATCAGCCCCAGCATTTT. Residues: CASSQGRYSNQPQHF.